The clone carrying this TCR beta chain is deemed medium-sized. Its antigen is undetermined. These data come from a study of a mutant IDH1 vaccine in newly diagnosed glioma. The overall study: Weeks 1, 3, 5, 7, 11, 15, 19 and 23 were when patients received their eight vaccinations. The first vaccination came 4-6 weeks after radiotherapy alone, or with temozolomide cycles.

Here immunoSEQ multiplex PCR was the method, and the copy in TCRdb shows in-frame clones only, minus some. The repertoire has fewer than 35,000 clones, roughly 78% of them found once; the top ten carry 24%. Described time point: week 11, during vaccination. The vaccine gave 300 ug of a 20-mer mutant IDH1 peptide subcutaneously per dose. The astrocytomas were IDH1-mutant, ATRX-negative, and WHO grade 3 or 4. The V end was cut by 7 bases, the J end by 1 base, with 4 bases between. CDR3 length: 11 amino acids. Germline CDR1 and CDR2: MNHEY and SVGAGI. This sequence joins TRBV6-5 and TRBJ1-1; D not resolved. The receptor was derived from a man aged 30-40 years with glioma. Sequences were derived from PBMCs, sampled from a glioma patient whose treatment included an IDH1 peptide vaccine. CDR3 in amino acids: CASTGNTEAFF. The CDR3 region has the DNA TGTGCCAGCACCGGGAACACTGAAGCTTTCTTT.